This T cell receptor beta chain was sequenced for a study of shared clonotypes between healthy human individuals. Using immunoSEQ multiplex PCR, the repertoire was profiled, and TCRdb retains in-frame clones only, with some absent. Counted here are some 500,000 clones, 95% to 97% occurring once; the ten biggest clones make up approximately 0.06%. The sequence was collected from a woman in her twenties or thirties in good health. The source material was naive CD4+ T cells sorted from blood. The subset here: CD45RA+ positively selected.

This CDR3 is CASSSRGMGLSYEQYF. Written as DNA, the CDR3 is TGTGCCAGCAGCTCGAGAGGTATGGGCCTCTCCTACGAGCAGTACTTC. The V gene is TRBV7-9, the J gene TRBJ2-7; D ambiguous. V was clipped by 4 bases and J by 0 bases, with 16 bases between them. The CDR3 contains 16 residues. Germline V lookup: CDR1 SEHNR, CDR2 FQNEAQ (reference sequence).